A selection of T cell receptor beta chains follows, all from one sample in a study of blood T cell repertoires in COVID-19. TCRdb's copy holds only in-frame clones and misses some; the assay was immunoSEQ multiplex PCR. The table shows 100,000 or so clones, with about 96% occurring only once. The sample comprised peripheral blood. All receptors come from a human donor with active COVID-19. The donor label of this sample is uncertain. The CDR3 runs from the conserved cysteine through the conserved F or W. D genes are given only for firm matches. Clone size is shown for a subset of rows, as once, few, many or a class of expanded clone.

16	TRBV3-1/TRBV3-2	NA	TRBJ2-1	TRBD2	TGTGCCAGCAGCCTACCGGTAGCGGGGAAGTACAATGAGCAGTTCTTC	CASSLPVAGKYNEQFF
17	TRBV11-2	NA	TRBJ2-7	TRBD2	TGTGCCAGCAGCTTAGCGGGGACTAGCGGGACCTTGTACGAGCAGTACTTC	CASSLAGTSGTLYEQYF
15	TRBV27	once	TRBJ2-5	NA	TGTGCCAGCAGAAACAGGCAGGGCAGCCAAGAGACCCAGTACTTC	CASRNRQGSQETQYF
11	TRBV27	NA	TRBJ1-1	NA	TGTGCCAGCAGTTCCCGCACTGAAGCTTTCTTT	CASSSRTEAFF
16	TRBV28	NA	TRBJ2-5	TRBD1	TGTGCCAGCAGACGAGAGGGGGCCCCATTAGTGGAGACCCAGTACTTC	CASRREGAPLVETQYF
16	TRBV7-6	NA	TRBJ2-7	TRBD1	TGTGCCAGCAGCCCGACCCGGGACAGGGGGCTTGGCGAGCAGTACTTC	CASSPTRDRGLGEQYF
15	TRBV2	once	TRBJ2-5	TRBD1	TGTGCCAGCAGTACAGGGGCTACTCTCCAAGAGACCCAGTACTTC	CASSTGATLQETQYF
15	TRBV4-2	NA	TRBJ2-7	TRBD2	TGTGCCAGCAGCCAAGTGGAAGCGGGGGGGCCCGAGCAGTACTTC	CASSQVEAGGPEQYF
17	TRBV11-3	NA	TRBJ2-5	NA	TGTGCCAGCAGCTTAGGTCTGGGAGGCGATCTCAGGGAGACCCAGTACTTC	CASSLGLGGDLRETQYF
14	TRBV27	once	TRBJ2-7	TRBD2	TGTGCCAGCAGTTTGAGCGGGAGCTCCTACGAGCAGTACTTC	CASSLSGSSYEQYF
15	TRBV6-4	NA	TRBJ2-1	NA	TGTGCCAGCAGTGACTCTAGCGGAACCTACAATGAGCAGTTCTTC	CASSDSSGTYNEQFF
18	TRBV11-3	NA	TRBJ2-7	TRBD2	TGTGCCAGCAGCTTGCGAGGGTCGGGGCGGGAGGCCGCCTACGAGCAGTACTTC	CASSLRGSGREAAYEQYF
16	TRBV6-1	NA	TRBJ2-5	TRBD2	TGTGCCAGCAGTGAAGCTCTGCGGGAGTACCAAGAGACCCAGTACTTC	CASSEALREYQETQYF
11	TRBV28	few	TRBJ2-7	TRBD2	TGTGCCAGCAGCGGACCGGGACTAGCGTACTTC	CASSGPGLAYF
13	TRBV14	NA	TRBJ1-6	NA	TGTGCCAGCAGCCTGCAGGGCAATTCACCCCTCCACTTT	CASSLQGNSPLHF
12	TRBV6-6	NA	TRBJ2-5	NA	TGTGCCACCTACAGGGCCGAAGAGACCCAGTACTTC	CATYRAEETQYF
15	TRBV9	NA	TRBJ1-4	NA	TGTGCCAGCAGCGTAGCTGGGGGCGGTAATGAAAAACTGTTTTTT	CASSVAGGGNEKLFF
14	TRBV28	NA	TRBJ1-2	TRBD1	TGTGCCAGCAGTCGGGACAGGGCCTTCGGTGGCTACACCTTC	CASSRDRAFGGYTF
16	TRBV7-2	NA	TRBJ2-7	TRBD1	TGTGCCAGCAGCCACCGGGGACAGGGGTCTATGTTCGAGCAGTACTTC	CASSHRGQGSMFEQYF
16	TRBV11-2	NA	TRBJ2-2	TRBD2	TGTGCCAGCAGCGTCCCCCCAGCGGGAGGAGGCGGGGAGCTGTTTTTT	CASSVPPAGGGGELFF
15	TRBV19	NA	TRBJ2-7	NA	TGTGCCAGTAGTGTACGGGACTCACCCCGGGGCGAGCAGTACTTC	CASSVRDSPRGEQYF
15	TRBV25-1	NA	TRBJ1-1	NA	TGTGCCAGCAGTGAATGGGCCAGGGGTGACACTGAAGCTTTCTTT	CASSEWARGDTEAFF
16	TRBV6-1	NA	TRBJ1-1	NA	TGTGCCAGCAGTGTTAGGGGGTCCGGGTTTCGGACTGAAGCTTTCTTT	CASSVRGSGFRTEAFF
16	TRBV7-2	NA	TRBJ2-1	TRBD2	TGTGCCAGCAGCTTAACAGGGACTAGCGCCTACAATGAGCAGTTCTTC	CASSLTGTSAYNEQFF
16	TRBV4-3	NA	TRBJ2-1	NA	TGCGCCAGCAGCCAAGGGGTCGGGAGCGGTCACAATGAGCAGTTCTTC	CASSQGVGSGHNEQFF
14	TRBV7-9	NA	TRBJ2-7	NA	TGTGCCAGCAGCTTATGGCGGGGGCCTGACGAGCAGTACTTC	CASSLWRGPDEQYF
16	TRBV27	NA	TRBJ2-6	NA	TGTGCCAGCAGCAGTATGACAGTCTCTGGGGCCAACGTCCTGACTTTC	CASSSMTVSGANVLTF
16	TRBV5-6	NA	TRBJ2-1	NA	TGTGCCAGCAGCCTGGGCGCGGCCTTCTCCTACAATGAGCAGTTCTTC	CASSLGAAFSYNEQFF
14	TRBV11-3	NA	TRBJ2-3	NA	TGTGCCAGCAGCTTACGAACTAGCACAGATACGCAGTATTTT	CASSLRTSTDTQYF
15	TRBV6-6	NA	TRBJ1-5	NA	TGTGCCAGCAGACAGGGCAGGGAATACAATCAGCCCCAGCATTTT	CASRQGREYNQPQHF
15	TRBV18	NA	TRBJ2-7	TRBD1	TGTGCCAGCTCACCGGACAGGCTTCTGGCCTACGAGCAGTACTTC	CASSPDRLLAYEQYF
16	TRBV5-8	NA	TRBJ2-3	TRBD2	TGTGCCAGCAGCCCTAGACTAGCGGGGGTTACAGATACGCAGTATTTT	CASSPRLAGVTDTQYF
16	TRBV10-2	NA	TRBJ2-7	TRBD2	TGCGCCAGCAGTGAGTCAGAAGGGACTAGCGTTCACGAGCAGTACTTC	CASSESEGTSVHEQYF
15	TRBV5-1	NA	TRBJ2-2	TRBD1	TGCGCCAGCATCCTGGGACAGGGGAGCTCCGGGGAGCTGTTTTTT	CASILGQGSSGELFF
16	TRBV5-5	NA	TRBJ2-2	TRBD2	TGTGCCAGCAGCCTTAGACTAGCCTACCCTACCGGGGAGCTGTTTTTT	CASSLRLAYPTGELFF
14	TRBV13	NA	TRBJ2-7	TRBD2	TGTGCCAGCAGCTTGAGCGGGGGGCCCCGCGAGCAGTACTTC	CASSLSGGPREQYF
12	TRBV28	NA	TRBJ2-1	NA	TGTGCCAGCAGTCTTACGGTACATGAGCAGTTCTTC	CASSLTVHEQFF
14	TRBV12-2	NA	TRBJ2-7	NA	TGTGCAAGTCGCCTCAGACAGGGGGCTTACGAGCAGTACTTC	CASRLRQGAYEQYF
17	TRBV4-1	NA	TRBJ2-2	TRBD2	TGCGCCAGCAGCCCTGTTCTAAGCGGGGGGGCCCCCGGGGAGCTGTTTTTT	CASSPVLSGGAPGELFF
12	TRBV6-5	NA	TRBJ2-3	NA	TGTGCCACCCCCGCAGACGGGGATACGCAGTATTTT	CATPADGDTQYF
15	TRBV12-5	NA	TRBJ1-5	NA	TGTGCTAGTGGCCCCACCGGGGGCGGGGGTCAGCCCCAGCATTTT	CASGPTGGGGQPQHF
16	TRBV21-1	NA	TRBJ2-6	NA	TGTGCCAGCAGCAAACTTGAGCACTCTGGGGCCAACGTCCTGACTTTC	CASSKLEHSGANVLTF
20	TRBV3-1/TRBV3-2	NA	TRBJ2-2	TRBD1	TGTGCCAGCAGCCTTCTAAGACGCAAAGTTACCGGGACAGGGAATAGGGAGCTGTTTTTT	CASSLLRRKVTGTGNRELFF
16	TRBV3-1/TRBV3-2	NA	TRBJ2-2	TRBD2	TGTGCCAGCAGCCAAAATTTGGCTAGCGGGACCGGGGAGCTGTTTTTT	CASSQNLASGTGELFF
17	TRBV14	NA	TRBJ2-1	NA	TGTGCCAGCAGCCAAGATTCATGGACATATACGGACAATGAGCAGTTCTTC	CASSQDSWTYTDNEQFF
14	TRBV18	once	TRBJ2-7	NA	TGTGCCAGCTCACCCAGTTATACTACCTACGAGCAGTACTTC	CASSPSYTTYEQYF
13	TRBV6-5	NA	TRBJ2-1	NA	TGTGCCAGCAGTCTTAAACAATTCAATGAGCAGTTCTTC	CASSLKQFNEQFF
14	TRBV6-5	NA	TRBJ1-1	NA	TGTGCCAGCGGGGAGGCAGAGCGAAAACTTGGAGCTTTCTTT	CASGEAERKLGAFF
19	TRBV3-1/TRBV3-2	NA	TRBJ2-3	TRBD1	TGTGCCAGCAGCCCACCCCAGGGACAGGGGCAGGGGGCAACAGATACGCAGTATTTT	CASSPPQGQGQGATDTQYF
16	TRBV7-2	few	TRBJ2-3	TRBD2	TGTGCCAGCAGCTTAGTAGCGGGCAGCTACACAGATACGCAGTATTTT	CASSLVAGSYTDTQYF
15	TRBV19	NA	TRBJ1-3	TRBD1	TGTGCCAGTAGTATCCGACAGGGAAGTGGAAACACCATATATTTT	CASSIRQGSGNTIYF
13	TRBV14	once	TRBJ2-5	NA	TGTGCCAGCAGCCAATACACCCCGGAGACCCAGTACTTC	CASSQYTPETQYF
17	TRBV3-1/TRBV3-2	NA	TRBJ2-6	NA	TGTGCCAGCAGCCAAGAGGTAGGGGGGGCTGGGGCCAACGTCCTGACTTTC	CASSQEVGGAGANVLTF